The 21 T cell receptor beta chains given below trace back to one sample, sequenced in a study of technical replicates of blood from a few donors (dated by TCRdb to 2017 to 2019). Libraries were prepared through the immunoSEQ multiplex PCR assay. TCRdb limited this immuneACCESS table to in-frame rearrangements with V and J called. A share of clones is missing; checked studies link under half to unresolved V genes, and the rest is unexplained. This sample is represented by tens of thousands of clones; about 96% of them were singletons. Around 0.2% of the sample goes to the ten largest clones. Sequencing was performed on T cells isolated from PBMCs. These TCRs come from a human donor in good health.

This clone showed up just once. The chain joins TRBV29-1 to TRBJ1-1; perhaps TRBD1 as D (5 bases). The germline CDR1 and CDR2 sequences are SQVTM and ANQGSEA. This CDR3 has 14 residues. Trimming removed 5 bases from V and 4 bases from J, with 17 bases in between. CDR3 sequence reads: CSVFRASSSTEAFF. The DNA for the CDR3 is TGCAGCGTTTTCAGGGCGAGCTCGAGCACTGAAGCTTTCTTT.

The rearrangement links TRBV30 to TRBJ2-3; 9 positions match TRBD2. Germline-derived CDR1 and CDR2 are GTSNPN and SVGIG (reference sequence). V shed 3 bases and J 4 bases; nucleotides not matched to a gene: 11. The CDR3 is 16 amino acids. The CDR3 coding sequence is TGTGCCTGGAGGGCGCCGCGGGGGGGGCCATCAGATACGCAGTATTTT. Amino acids: CAWRAPRGGPSDTQYF.

Details on this clone: Different DNA sequences within this sample yield the same CDR3. The chain links TRBV5-1 to TRBJ2-7, with 7 bases aligning to TRBD2. Germline V gives CDR1 SGHRS, CDR2 YFSETQ. The CDR3 is 15 amino acids. V gave up 1 base and J gave up 0 bases; unmatched junction bases: 4. In nucleotides, the CDR3 is TGCGCCAGCAGCTTGTCTAGCGGAAGCTCCTACGAGCAGTACTTC. Residues: CASSLSSGSSYEQYF.

This clone was recorded once. This chain connects TRBV30 to TRBJ1-1, with TRBD1 as a possible D gene (5 bases). V was trimmed by 2 bases and J by 1 base, leaving 17 bases between them. The CDR3 loop spans 16 amino acids. Germline V gene lookup returns CDR1 GTSNPN and CDR2 SVGIG (reference sequence). This CDR3 is CAWSLETVFGNTEAFF. The CDR3 nucleotides are TGTGCCTGGAGTTTAGAGACAGTCTTCGGGAACACTGAAGCTTTCTTT.

A note on this clone: Additional DNA sequences in this sample encode the identical CDR3. This chain uses TRBV20-1 with TRBJ2-5, with a possible D match to TRBD1 (6 bases). This CDR3 spans 11 amino acids. The ends were cut back, 2 bases at V and 5 bases at J, with 6 bases in the middle. Germline V gives CDR1 DFQATT, CDR2 SNEGSKA (reference sequence). CDR3 region: CSARQGETQYF. CDR3 DNA: TGCAGTGCTAGACAGGGGGAGACCCAGTACTTC.

The CDR3 loop is CASSEQAGVDNSEQFF. The CDR3 region has the DNA TGTGCCAGCAGTGAACAGGCGGGAGTGGATAATAGTGAGCAGTTCTTC. This chain joins TRBV6-1 and TRBJ2-1; TRBD2 matches 7 bases. With 2 bases clipped from V and 9 bases from J, the junction kept 13 bases outside the gene matches. Germline CDR1 reads MNHNS; CDR2 reads SASEGT. This CDR3 is built from 16 residues.

This clone was recorded a few times. The rearrangement links TRBV4-1 to TRBJ2-1; a weak D match, TRBD1 (7 bases). Germline V gene data show CDR1 as MGHRA and CDR2 as YSYEKL. V was clipped by 2 bases and J by 7 bases, with 12 bases between them. CDR3 length: 14 residues. CDR3 bases: TGCGCCAGCAGCCAACCGACAGGGAGGAATGAGCAGTTCTTC. Encoded protein: CASSQPTGRNEQFF.

This chain uses TRBV5-1 with TRBJ1-1; no definite D call. V lost 5 bases and J lost 3, with 8 bases in between. CDR1 is SGHRS and CDR2 is YFSETQ in the germline V gene. The CDR3 has 12 amino acids. The CDR3 region is CASRLSDTEAFF. The CDR3 coding sequence is TGCGCCAGCAGGTTGTCTGACACTGAAGCTTTCTTT.

The sample holds one count of this clone. This rearrangement joins TRBV30 to TRBJ2-4; 9 bases are a match to TRBD2. The CDR3 consists of 14 residues. Germline CDR1 GTSNPN, CDR2 SVGIG (reference sequence). V lost 8 bases, J lost 8 bases, and 13 bases stayed unmatched. This chain's CDR3 is CAGCRAGGADIQYF. In DNA form, the CDR3 reads TGTGCCGGATGCCGGGCGGGGGGGGCGGACATTCAGTACTTC. The whole variable domain, filled in from reference TRBV30 and TRBJ2-4, reads SQTIHQWPATLVQPVGSPLSLECTVEGTSNPNLYWYRQAAGRGLQLLFYSVGIGQISSEVPQNLSASRPQDRQFILSSKKLLLSDSGFYLCAGCRAGGADIQYFGAGTRLSVL.

The J gene is TRBJ1-3, the V gene TRBV6-1; TRBD1 matches 7 bases. V dropped 6 bases and J dropped 0; count of bases not matched to a gene: 5. The CDR3 loop spans 15 amino acids. The V gene's germline CDR1 is MNHNS and CDR2 SASEGT. In DNA, the CDR3 is TGTGCCAGCAGCCCGGGACAGCCCTCTGGAAACACCATATATTTT. Translating gives CASSPGQPSGNTIYF.

The chain combines TRBV18 with TRBJ1-5; possibly TRBD1 for D (5 bases). The length of the CDR3 is 17 residues. V lost 2 bases to trimming and J lost 3 bases, with 17 bases between them. The germline V gene encodes CDR1 KGHSH and CDR2 LQKENI. The CDR3 DNA follows: TGTGCCAGCTCACCAGTTGTACAGGCCGCAAACAATCAGCCCCAGCATTTT. Its protein product is CASSPVVQAANNQPQHF.

This chain uses TRBV7-9 with TRBJ1-2, with a weak D call TRBD1 (5 bases). The germline V gene encodes CDR1 SEHNR and CDR2 FQNEAQ (reference sequence). Trimming removed 3 bases at V and 4 bases at J, with 9 bases between. This CDR3 contains 13 residues. The CDR3 DNA follows: TGTGCCAGCAGCTTGTCAGGGCCCTATGGCTACACCTTC. It encodes CASSLSGPYGYTF.

CDR3: CATSPNGQGFNEQFF. CDR3 nucleotides: TGTGCCACCAGCCCGAACGGACAGGGGTTCAATGAGCAGTTCTTC. The chain is built from TRBV15 and TRBJ2-1; 9 bases match TRBD1. CDR1 and CDR2 from the germline V gene are LNHNV and YYDKDF (reference sequence). V was clipped by 5 bases and J by 6 bases; unmatched bases: 8. This CDR3 contains 15 residues. Complete variable domain (other parts from reference TRBV15 and TRBJ2-1): DAMVIQNPRYQVTQFGKPVTLSCSQTLNHNVMYWYQQKSSQAPKLLFHYYDKDFNNEADTPDNFQSRRPNTSFCFLDIRSPGLGDTAMYLCATSPNGQGFNEQFFGPGTRLTVL.

The genes are TRBV27 and TRBJ2-7; 8 nucleotides line up with TRBD1. Germline CDR1 and CDR2: MNHEY and SMNVEV (reference sequence). With 7 bases clipped from V and 2 bases from J, the junction kept 10 bases outside the gene matches. The CDR3 loop spans 15 amino acids. The CDR3 DNA sequence: TGTGCCAGCAAACTAGGACCGGGACAGGCCTACGAGCAGTACTTC. This gives the protein CASKLGPGQAYEQYF.

The chain employs TRBV5-1 and TRBJ1-5; 7 nucleotides match TRBD1. Germline assignment: CDR1 SGHRS and CDR2 YFSETQ. This CDR3 spans 15 amino acids. The V segment lost 2 bases and the J segment 4 bases; nucleotides outside the gene matches: 6. Written as DNA, the CDR3 is TGCGCCAGCAGCTTCAGCGCAGGGGGGAATCAGCCCCAGCATTTT. It translates to CASSFSAGGNQPQHF.

The chain combines TRBV2 with TRBJ2-1; TRBD2 agrees at 9 bases. The CDR3 is made up of 19 amino acids. Germline CDR1 and CDR2: SNHLY and FYNNEI. After removal of 7 bases from V and 4 bases from J, the junction contained 20 bases not matched to a gene. CDR3 DNA sequence: TGTGCCAGCATCTGGTCGCGGGAGGGCCTAGGTTCGGGTTACAATGAGCAGTTCTTC. Its translation is CASIWSREGLGSGYNEQFF.

V usage is TRBV7-8 and J usage is TRBJ2-7; D is ambiguous. Germline V gene sequence: CDR1 SGHVS, CDR2 FQNEAQ. This CDR3 has 13 amino acids. The V end was cut by 0 bases, the J end by 3 bases, with 6 bases between. This chain's CDR3 is CASSLAFSYEQYF. In DNA form, the CDR3 reads TGTGCCAGCAGCTTAGCATTCAGCTACGAGCAGTACTTC.

The chain carries TRBV28 and TRBJ2-7, with TRBD2 matching 8 bases. Per the germline V gene, CDR1 is MDHEN and CDR2 is SYDVKM. The CDR3 is made up of 13 amino acids. The ends lost 6 bases at V and 3 bases at J; junction bases unmatched: 4. The CDR3 spells CASRTGLVYEQYF. The CDR3 coding sequence is TGTGCCAGCAGGACGGGACTAGTCTACGAGCAGTACTTC.

The genes are TRBV6-1 and TRBJ1-2, with D hard to call. Looked up from germline, CDR1 is MNHNS and CDR2 is SASEGT. V gave up 11 bases and J gave up 1 base, with 5 bases separating them. This CDR3 is built from 10 residues. CDR3 sequence reads: CAGGNYGYTF. CDR3 coding DNA: TGTGCCGGCGGTAACTATGGCTACACCTTC.

The rearrangement joins TRBV9 to TRBJ2-2; tentatively, D is TRBD1 (7 bases). The CDR3 totals 15 residues. Germline CDR1 SGDLS, CDR2 YYNGEE. Between the trimmed V and J ends, which lost 4 bases and 5 bases, there was a span of 15 bases. The CDR3 sequence is CASSSGGGRTGELFF. As DNA, the CDR3 is TGTGCCAGCAGCTCCGGAGGGGGCAGGACCGGGGAGCTGTTTTTT.

V and J are TRBV11-3 and TRBJ2-1; TRBD1 aligns across 7 bases. The CDR3 is 14 amino acids. Germline CDR1 and CDR2: SGHNT and YENEEA. V was clipped by 1 base and J by 7 bases; unmatched bases: 4. For the CDR3, the DNA is TGTGCCAGCAGCTTAGGACAGGGTATGAATGAGCAGTTCTTC. This encodes CASSLGQGMNEQFF.